These 11 T cell receptor beta chains were all obtained from the same sample, sequenced in a study of blood T cell repertoires in COVID-19. Produced via immunoSEQ multiplex PCR; TCRdb's table is partial and in-frame only. There are 200,000 to 250,000 clones in the sample; under 90% occur only once, and roughly 7.8% lies in the top ten. The sample consisted of peripheral blood. Receptor source: a woman older than 75 with COVID-19, enrolled during active disease.

The chain employs TRBV5-5 and TRBJ2-3, with a weak D call TRBD2 (5 bases). V shed 1 base and J shed 1 base, with 16 bases lying between them. This CDR3 has 17 residues. Germline-derived CDR1 and CDR2 are SGHKS and YYEKEE (reference sequence). The CDR3 nucleotides are TGTGCCAGCAGCTTGTCATTGACGGCGGGTCGCACAGATACGCAGTATTTT. Translating it yields CASSLSLTAGRTDTQYF.

The V and J genes are TRBV12-3 or TRBV12-4 and TRBJ1-2; 7 nucleotides match TRBD1. The CDR3 is 13 amino acids. V shed 5 bases, J shed 4 bases, and the junction held 4 bases outside the gene matches. The CDR3 sequence is CASSQGQLYGYTF. The CDR3 DNA reads TGTGCCAGCAGTCAGGGACAGCTCTATGGCTACACCTTC.

This rearrangement joins TRBV21-1 to TRBJ2-5; the DNA was not used to check the table's D call, TRBD2. TRBV21-1 is noted as a pseudogene. This CDR3 comprises 18 residues. Here the CDR3 DNA reads TGTGCCAGCAGCAAAGTCCGACGCGGCCTTGAAGTCCAAGAGACCCAGTACTTC. Its protein is CASSKVRRGLEVQETQYF.

This clone was detected only a few times. J is TRBJ2-7 and V is TRBV5-1, with 7 bases fitting TRBD1. CDR1 and CDR2 from the germline V gene are SGHRS and YFSETQ. This CDR3 is built from 13 residues. V was clipped by 7 bases and J by 4 bases; unmatched bases: 8. The CDR3 loop reads CASGQGGLYEQYF. The DNA for the CDR3 is TGCGCCAGCGGGCAAGGGGGCTTGTACGAGCAGTACTTC.

V and J are TRBV6-5 and TRBJ2-7, with D perhaps matching TRBD1 (6 bases). This CDR3 contains 13 residues. V dropped 2 bases and J dropped 9 bases, with 14 bases sitting between them. Germline V lookup: CDR1 MNHEY, CDR2 SVGAGI. CDR3 sequence reads: CASSYATGYRQYF. CDR3 sequence (DNA): TGTGCCAGCAGTTACGCAACAGGGTATAGGCAGTACTTC.

This clone was detected a few times. The chain joins TRBV2 to TRBJ1-1, with 7 bases that match TRBD1. The ends lost 7 bases at V and 3 bases at J; junction bases unmatched: 5. Germline V gene sequence: CDR1 SNHLY, CDR2 FYNNEI. This CDR3 has 13 residues. Written as DNA, the CDR3 is TGTGCCAGCACCCAGACAGGGTACACTGAAGCTTTCTTT. Residues: CASTQTGYTEAFF.

CDR3 in amino acids: CASSSASAGVSVEQFF. For the CDR3, the DNA is TGTGCCAGCAGTTCCGCTAGCGCCGGAGTGAGCGTTGAGCAGTTCTTC. This chain uses TRBV7-2 with TRBJ2-1, with D perhaps TRBD2 (6 bases). The length of the CDR3 is 16 residues. Germline CDR1 and CDR2: SGHTA and FQGNSA. V shed 6 bases and J shed 9 bases, with 24 bases lying between them.

The chain combines TRBV5-6 with TRBJ1-5; TRBD1 agrees at 7 bases. CDR1 is SGHDT and CDR2 is YYEEEE in the germline V gene. CDR3 length equals 15 residues. Trimming took 0 bases from V and 11 from J; bases not matched to a gene: 11. This chain's CDR3 is CASSLAGTAAQTQHF. As DNA, the CDR3 is TGTGCCAGCAGCTTGGCCGGGACAGCCGCCCAGACCCAGCATTTT.

This clone was picked up one time. J is TRBJ2-2 and V is TRBV5-1, with D maybe TRBD1 (6 bases). The V gene lost 3 bases and the J gene lost 5 bases, with 8 bases spanning the gap. Germline assignment: CDR1 SGHRS and CDR2 YFSETQ. This CDR3 is 13 amino acids long. CDR3: CASSWGTTGELFF. The CDR3 DNA reads as TGCGCCAGCAGCTGGGGGACAACCGGGGAGCTGTTTTTT. The full variable domain, rest sourced from reference TRBV5-1 and TRBJ2-2, is KAGVTQTPRYLIKTRGQQVTLSCSPISGHRSVSWYQQTPGQGLQFLFEYFSETQRNKGNFPGRFSGRQFSNSRSEMNVSTLELGDSALYLCASSWGTTGELFFGEGSRLTVL.

The CDR3 DNA sequence: TGTGCCAGCCGACCCATAGCGGGAGAGTACGAGCAGTACTTC. It yields the protein CASRPIAGEYEQYF. The chain joins TRBV28 to TRBJ2-7; 9 bases map to TRBD2. Trimming took 8 bases from V and 4 from J; bases not matched to a gene: 9. The germline V gene encodes CDR1 MDHEN and CDR2 SYDVKM. The CDR3 extends over 14 amino acids. The whole variable domain, filled in from reference TRBV28 and TRBJ2-7, reads DVKVTQSSRYLVKRTGEKVFLECVQDMDHENMFWYRQDPGLGLRLIYFSYDVKMKEKGDIPEGYSVSREKKERFSLILESASTNQTSMYLCASRPIAGEYEQYFGPGTRLTVT.

V and J are TRBV3-1 (or the pseudogene TRBV3-2) and TRBJ2-1, with 10 bases matching TRBD2. V trimming: 0 bases; J trimming: 10 bases; junction bases outside the gene matches: 9. CDR3 length: 16 residues. In germline, CDR1 is LGHDT, CDR2 YNNKEL (reference sequence). Here the CDR3 reads CASSQDVSGRAREQFF. The CDR3 DNA follows: TGTGCCAGCAGCCAAGATGTCAGCGGGAGGGCCCGGGAGCAGTTCTTC.